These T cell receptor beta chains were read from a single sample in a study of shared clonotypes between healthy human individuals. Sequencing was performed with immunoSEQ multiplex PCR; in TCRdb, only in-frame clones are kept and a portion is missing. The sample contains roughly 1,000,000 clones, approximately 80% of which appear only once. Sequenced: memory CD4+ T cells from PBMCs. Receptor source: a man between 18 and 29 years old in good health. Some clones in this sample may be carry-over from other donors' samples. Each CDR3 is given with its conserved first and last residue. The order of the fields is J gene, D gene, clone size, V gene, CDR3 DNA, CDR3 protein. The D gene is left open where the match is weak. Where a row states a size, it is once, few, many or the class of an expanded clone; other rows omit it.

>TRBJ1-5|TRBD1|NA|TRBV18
TGTGCCAGCTCGTCCAGAGGGACAGAAGGGAATCAGCCCCAGCATTTT
CASSSRGTEGNQPQHF
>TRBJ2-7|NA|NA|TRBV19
TGTGCCAGTAGTATGAAGATCCACTACGAGCAGTACTTC
CASSMKIHYEQYF
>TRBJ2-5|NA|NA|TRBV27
TGTGCCAGCAGTTTATTTGCCACCCGGGGGGAGACCCAGTACTTC
CASSLFATRGETQYF
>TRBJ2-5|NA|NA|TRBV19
TGTGCCAGTAGTATTAGGGCAGGGGAGGGTGATGAGACCCAGTACTTC
CASSIRAGEGDETQYF
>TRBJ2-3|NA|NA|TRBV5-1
TGCGCCAGCAGCTTCGGGGCTAGCCCAGGGAGCGGAACGCAGTATTTT
CASSFGASPGSGTQYF
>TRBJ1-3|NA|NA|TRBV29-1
TGCAGCGCAGGGTTCTCTGGAAACACCATATATTTT
CSAGFSGNTIYF
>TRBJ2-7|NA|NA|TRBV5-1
TGCGCCAGCAGCTTTAACGCAATAGGGGGGTCCTACGAGCAGTACTTC
CASSFNAIGGSYEQYF
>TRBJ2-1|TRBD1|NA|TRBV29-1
TGCAGCGTTCGACAGGGGGTGGTGAATGAGCAGTTCTTC
CSVRQGVVNEQFF
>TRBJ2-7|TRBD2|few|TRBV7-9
TGTGCCAGCAGCTCTAGACTAGCGGGAGCGGTCTACGAGCAGTACTTC
CASSSRLAGAVYEQYF
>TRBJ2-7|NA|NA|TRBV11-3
TGTGCCAGCAGTGGACACCCCGAGCAGTACTTC
CASSGHPEQYF
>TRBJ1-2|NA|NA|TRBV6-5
TGTGCCAGCCAGTCAGGTTCTGGATACTACTATGGCTACACCTTC
CASQSGSGYYYGYTF
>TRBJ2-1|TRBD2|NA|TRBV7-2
TGTGCCAGCACTAGCGGGAGTTTAAATGAGCAGTTCTTC
CASTSGSLNEQFF
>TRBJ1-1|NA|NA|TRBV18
TGTGCCAGCTCACCACTGAGGGCTTCTGAAGCTTTCTTT
CASSPLRASEAFF
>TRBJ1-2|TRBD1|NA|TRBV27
TGTGCCAGCAGTCCCGGGACAGGGTCCCTTTGGGGCTACACCTTC
CASSPGTGSLWGYTF
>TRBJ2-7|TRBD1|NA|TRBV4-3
TGCGCCAGCAGCCAAGCCGGGACAGACTACGAGCAGTACTTC
CASSQAGTDYEQYF
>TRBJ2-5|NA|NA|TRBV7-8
TGTGCCAGCAGCTTTACAGGACAAGAGACCCAGTACTTC
CASSFTGQETQYF
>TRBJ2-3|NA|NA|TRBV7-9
TGTGCCAGCAGCTTGGGGGTTAGCACAGATACGCAGTATTTT
CASSLGVSTDTQYF
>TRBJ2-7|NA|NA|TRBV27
TGTGCCAGCAGACTCTCGGGGGTCGGGGGCTCCTACGAGCAGTACTTC
CASRLSGVGGSYEQYF
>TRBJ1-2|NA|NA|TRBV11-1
TGTGCCAGCAGCTTACCAGAGTATAGCTATGGCTACACCTTC
CASSLPEYSYGYTF
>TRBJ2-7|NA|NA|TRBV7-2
TGTGCCAGCAGCTTATCGGGGTACGAGCAGTACTTC
CASSLSGYEQYF
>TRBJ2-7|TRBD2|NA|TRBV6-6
TGTGCCAGCAGTTACTTGGCGGGAGCCCACGAGCAGTACTTC
CASSYLAGAHEQYF
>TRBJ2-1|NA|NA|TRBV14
TGTGCCAGCAGCCAATTGGGTAGTGAGTTCTTC
CASSQLGSEFF
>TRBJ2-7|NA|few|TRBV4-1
TGCGCCAGCAGCCAAGGGGTCGAGCGTTTTACCTACGAGCAGTACTTC
CASSQGVERFTYEQYF
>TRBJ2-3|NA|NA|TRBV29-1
TGCAGCGTTTCGCGGGGGCCTGGAGATACGCAGTATTTT
CSVSRGPGDTQYF
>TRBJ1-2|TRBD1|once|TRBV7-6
TGTGCCAGCAGCCAACTACCGGGACAGCGAACTAACTATGGCTACACCTTC
CASSQLPGQRTNYGYTF
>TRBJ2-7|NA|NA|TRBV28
TGTGCCAGCAGTTTACCTTTGGCCTACGAGCAGTACTTC
CASSLPLAYEQYF
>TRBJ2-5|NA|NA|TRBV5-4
TGTGCCAGCAGCTTCCGGGAGATTAGACAAGAGACCCAGTACTTC
CASSFREIRQETQYF
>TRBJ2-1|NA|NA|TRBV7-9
TGTGCCAGCAGCTTAGTAGGATTCGAGCAGTTCTTC
CASSLVGFEQFF
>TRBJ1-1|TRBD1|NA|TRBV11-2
TGTGCCAGCAGCTCCCGAGGGGGCTCGGAGAACACTGAAGCTTTCTTT
CASSSRGGSENTEAFF
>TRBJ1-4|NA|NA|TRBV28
TGTGCCAGCACCTGGGGTAATGAAAAACTGTTTTTT
CASTWGNEKLFF
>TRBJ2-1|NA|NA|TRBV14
TGTGCCAGCAGCCAGAGAACCCCAGGGTTTTCCTACAATGAGCAGTTCTTC
CASSQRTPGFSYNEQFF
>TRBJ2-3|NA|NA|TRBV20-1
TGCAGTGCTAGTACGGGGCGTGGGCAGTATTTT
CSASTGRGQYF
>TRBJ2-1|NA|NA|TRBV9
TGTGCCAGCAGCGTAAGGTCTTGGGGGGCAGGCTACAATGAGCAGTTCTTC
CASSVRSWGAGYNEQFF
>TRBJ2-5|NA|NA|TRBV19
TGTGCCAGTAGTGCTGTTTCCTGGATGGAGACCCAGTACTTC
CASSAVSWMETQYF
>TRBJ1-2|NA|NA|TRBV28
TGTGCCAGCAGAGCGGCCGCTAACTATGGCTACACCTTC
CASRAAANYGYTF
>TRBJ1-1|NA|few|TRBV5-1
TGCGCCAGCAGCTTGATCTCGGGTTACAGCCAGAACACTGAAGCTTTCTTT
CASSLISGYSQNTEAFF
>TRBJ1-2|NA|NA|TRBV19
TGTGCCAGTTACAGCGGGTTGACCTATGGCTACACCTTC
CASYSGLTYGYTF
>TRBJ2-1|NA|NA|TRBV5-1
TGCGCCAGCAGCTCACAGGAGGCGGCTAGCTCTCCGTTCTTC
CASSSQEAASSPFF
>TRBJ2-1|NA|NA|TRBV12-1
TGTGCCAGCAGCTTTTCTCCACGTCGAGTAGCGGGAGGCCCCTACAATGAGCAGTTCTTC
CASSFSPRRVAGGPYNEQFF
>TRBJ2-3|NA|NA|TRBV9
TGTGCCAGCAGCGTAGGATTCACAGATACGCAGTATTTT
CASSVGFTDTQYF
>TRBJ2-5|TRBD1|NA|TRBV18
TGTGCCAGCTCACCGTTTAACACAGGGGGCAACTACCCCTCCCAGTACTTC
CASSPFNTGGNYPSQYF
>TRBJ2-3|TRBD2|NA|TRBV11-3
TGTGCCAGCAGCTTCGGCGGGAGGGCTACAGATACGCAGTATTTT
CASSFGGRATDTQYF
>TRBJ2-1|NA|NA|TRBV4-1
TGCGCCAGCAGCGATTATAGGGGGACTGAGCAGTTCTTC
CASSDYRGTEQFF
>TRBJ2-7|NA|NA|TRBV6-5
TGTGCCAGCAGCACAGGGATCGCCTACGAGCAGTACTTC
CASSTGIAYEQYF
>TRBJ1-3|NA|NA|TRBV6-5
TGTGCCGTTCAGTCCTCTGGAAACACCATATATTTT
CAVQSSGNTIYF
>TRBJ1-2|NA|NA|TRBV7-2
TGTGCCAGCAGCCCGGGTCCTGCTGGGGGCTACACCTTC
CASSPGPAGGYTF
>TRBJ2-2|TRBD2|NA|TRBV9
TGTGCCAGCAGCCCTCCGGGACTAGCTTCCGGGGAGCTGTTTTTT
CASSPPGLASGELFF
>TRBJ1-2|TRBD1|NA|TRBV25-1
TGTGCCAGCAGTAGAACGGGACAGGAAGGCTACACCTTC
CASSRTGQEGYTF
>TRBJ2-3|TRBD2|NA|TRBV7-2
TGTGCCAGCAGTGGACTAGTGACCCCAGATACGCAGTATTTT
CASSGLVTPDTQYF
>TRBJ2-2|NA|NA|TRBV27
TGTGCCAGCAACGAAGGACCTCATACTAACACCGGGGAGCTGTTTTTT
CASNEGPHTNTGELFF
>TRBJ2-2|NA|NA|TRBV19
TGTGCCAGTAAGAGGCCAGGGGCTGGCACCGGGGAGCTGTTTTTT
CASKRPGAGTGELFF
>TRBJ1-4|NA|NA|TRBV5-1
TGCGCCAGCAGCTTAGGGGGGGCATCTAATGAAAAACTGTTTTTT
CASSLGGASNEKLFF
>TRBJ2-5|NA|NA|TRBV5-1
TGCGCCAGCAGCTTGCAGGGGTCGGATAGCGCGCAAGAGACCCAGTACTTC
CASSLQGSDSAQETQYF
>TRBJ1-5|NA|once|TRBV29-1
TGCAGCGTTGAATTTGGTGGGCCGAACTATAGCAATCAGCCCCAGCATTTT
CSVEFGGPNYSNQPQHF
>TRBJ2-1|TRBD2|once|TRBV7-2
TGTGCCAGCAGCTTAGTGTCTAGCGGGAGTTACAATGAGCAGTTCTTC
CASSLVSSGSYNEQFF